The TCR beta chain under discussion was sequenced for a study of blood T cell repertoires in COVID-19. Turning to the study itself: T cells, B-cell-depleted T cells, or PBMCs provided the cDNA or gDNA that served as material.

Clones were sequenced by immunoSEQ multiplex PCR, and TCRdb holds only the in-frame ones, with some missing. The sample lists a few hundred thousand clones; more than 85% were seen once. Trimming pared 3 bases from V and 4 bases from J, leaving 12 bases between. Germline CDR1 LGHDT, CDR2 YNNKEL (reference sequence). The CDR3 sequence is 14 residues long. This clone appeared once. The chain recombines TRBV3-1 (or the pseudogene TRBV3-2) with TRBJ1-2; D gene unclear. The sample consisted of peripheral blood. This sequence originates from a man younger than 35 with active or convalescent COVID-19. The CDR3 is CASSHTSNSYGYTF. CDR3 coding DNA: TGTGCCAGCAGCCATACCAGTAACAGCTATGGCTACACCTTC.